These 12 T cell receptor beta chains were all obtained from the same sample, sequenced in a study of PD-1 blockade in classical Hodgkin lymphoma. Measured with immunoSEQ multiplex PCR; TCRdb has only the in-frame clones, and not every one. The table shows tens of thousands of clones, with about four fifths occurring only once. Time point described: cycle 4 day 1 (C4D1), after less than 7 weeks of nivolumab. Each patient experienced a relapse that followed autologous stem cell transplantation, and brentuximab vedotin exposure varied. The sample in question was peripheral blood mononuclear cells (PBMCs), obtained before the fourth cycle of nivolumab. These receptors were obtained from a human donor with classical Hodgkin lymphoma.

The gene calls are TRBV10-3 and TRBJ2-5; D is possibly TRBD1 (5 bases). The CDR3 is made up of 14 amino acids. Between the trimmed V and J ends, which lost 3 bases and 7 bases, there was a span of 15 bases. Germline V gene data show CDR1 as ENHRY and CDR2 as SYGVKD. Here the CDR3 DNA reads TGTGCCATCAGTGATCCAGGGATCCAGGGGACCCAGTACTTC. Its protein is CAISDPGIQGTQYF.

V usage is TRBV27 and J usage is TRBJ2-7; D may match TRBD1 or TRBD2 (5 bases each). Germline V gene sequence: CDR1 MNHEY, CDR2 SMNVEV (reference sequence). The CDR3 extends over 16 amino acids. V lost 4 bases to trimming and J lost 0 bases, with 16 bases between them. The CDR3: CASSSHSGTASYEQYF. CDR3 in DNA: TGTGCCAGCAGTTCTCATTCCGGGACGGCCTCCTACGAGCAGTACTTC.

This rearrangement joins TRBV6-6 to TRBJ1-3; 7 bases line up with TRBD1. CDR3 length equals 14 residues. From germline, CDR1 is MNHNY and CDR2 SVGAGI (reference sequence). V trimming: 6 bases; J trimming: 2 bases; junction bases outside the gene matches: 4. This CDR3 reads CASSSQGAGNTIYF. CDR3 DNA: TGTGCCAGCAGCTCTCAGGGGGCTGGAAACACCATATATTTT.

The chain has TRBV6-4 and TRBJ2-1, with D perhaps TRBD2 (6 bases). V lost 5 bases and J lost 5, with 16 bases in between. CDR1 and CDR2 (germline): MRHNA, SNTAGT. The length of the CDR3 is 15 residues. Here the CDR3 DNA reads TGTGCCAGCAGTAAAAGCGGGCCGGAAAACAATGAGCAGTTCTTC. Translated: CASSKSGPENNEQFF.

The genes are TRBV10-2 and TRBJ1-5, with D perhaps TRBD1 (5 bases). Germline loops: CDR1 WSHSY, CDR2 SAAADI. This CDR3 is 14 amino acids long. Trimming removed 8 bases at V and 1 base at J, with 12 bases between. Here the CDR3 DNA reads TGCGCCAGCGGGGGGAGGGGAAGCAATCAGCCCCAGCATTTT. This codes for CASGGRGSNQPQHF.

The chain joins TRBV6-1 to TRBJ2-1, with 13 bases fitting TRBD2. Germline lookup yields CDR1 MNHNS and CDR2 SASEGT. Germline trimming cut 4 bases from V and 6 bases from J; bases unmatched to any gene: 9. The CDR3 is 17 amino acids. The CDR3 DNA reads as TGTGCCAGCAGTGTCGCCTTACTAGCGGGGGGGCTCAATGAGCAGTTCTTC. This encodes CASSVALLAGGLNEQFF.

The genes are TRBV9 and TRBJ1-3, with 7 positions matching TRBD1. Germline CDR1 reads SGDLS; CDR2 reads YYNGEE. CDR3 size: 15 residues. V lost 3 bases, J lost 4 bases, and 7 bases stayed unmatched. CDR3 in amino acids: CASSATNRGGNTIYF. The DNA for the CDR3 is TGTGCCAGCAGCGCGACTAACAGGGGAGGAAACACCATATATTTT.

V and J are TRBV29-1 and TRBJ2-5; D might be TRBD2 (6 bases). Germline V gene sequence: CDR1 SQVTM, CDR2 ANQGSEA. The CDR3 loop spans 11 amino acids. V was pared by 8 bases and J by 5 bases, with 12 bases between. The CDR3 DNA reads as TGCAGCTCAGGACGGGGGGAGACCCAGTACTTC. Translation: CSSGRGETQYF.

The chain couples TRBV7-9 to TRBJ2-3; D gene unclear. The V end was cut by 3 bases, the J end by 4 bases, with 8 bases between. Germline loops: CDR1 SEHNR, CDR2 FQNEAQ (reference sequence). CDR3 length: 13 amino acids. The CDR3 DNA sequence: TGTGCCAGCAGCTTTCCGAGATCAGATACGCAGTATTTT. Residues: CASSFPRSDTQYF.

This chain connects TRBV7-2 to TRBJ2-2; a possible D gene is TRBD2 (5 bases). The V and J ends lost 5 bases and 0 bases respectively, with 16 bases between them. The CDR3 extends over 17 amino acids. The germline gives CDR1 SGHTA, CDR2 FQGNSA. The CDR3 coding sequence is TGTGCCAGCAGCAAGTCGGGCGGGTTTTCGAACACCGGGGAGCTGTTTTTT. Protein sequence: CASSKSGGFSNTGELFF.

The DNA for the CDR3 is TGCGCCAGCAGCGTGTCGCAAACAGAGACCCAGTACTTC. Its protein is CASSVSQTETQYF. The chain has TRBV5-1 and TRBJ2-5, with unresolved D. This CDR3 has 13 residues. Germline loops: CDR1 SGHRS, CDR2 YFSETQ. Trimming took off 4 bases at V and 4 bases at J, with 11 bases between the two ends.

The rearrangement uses TRBV27 and TRBJ2-2; 8 bases are a match to TRBD1. V lost 5 bases to trimming and J lost 6 bases; unmatched junction nucleotides: 17. Germline-derived CDR1 and CDR2 are MNHEY and SMNVEV (reference sequence). This CDR3 region has 18 residues. CDR3 nucleotide sequence: TGTGCCAGCAGTAGGCGGGTAGTGGGACAGGCGGCCCCCGGGGAGCTGTTTTTT. This codes for CASSRRVVGQAAPGELFF.